This TCR beta chain comes out of a study of cytomegalovirus exposure and HLA in healthy donors. Broader study findings: In an earlier analysis, most TCR beta V segments were productive about 87% or about 30% of the time. Of the V segments, some could not be distinguished, including TRBV6-2 and TRBV6-3, and were excluded.

A note on this clone: The antigen remains unidentified.

The PCR used 60 Vbeta and 13 Jbeta primers. Some clones are missing from TCRdb's copy, which holds only in-frame ones; the method was immunoSEQ multiplex PCR. The data contain 69,000 or so clones, 60% to 85% of them singletons. Germline V gene lookup returns CDR1 LNHDA and CDR2 SQIVND (reference sequence). V shed 9 bases, J shed 2 bases, and the junction held 6 bases outside the gene matches. This CDR3 has 14 residues. The sequenced material came from PBMCs. The sequence was collected from a man aged 18-30 years in good health and CMV-seronegative. The chain is built from TRBV19 and TRBJ1-2, with 10 bases that match TRBD1. CDR3 residues: CASLPGQGNYGYTF. CDR3 in DNA: TGTGCCAGCCTACCGGGACAGGGGAACTATGGCTACACCTTC.